The source of this T cell receptor beta chain is a study of CD8+ T cells in alopecia areata. Findings of the study overall: Elevated clonality characterized lesional scalp relative to normal scalp, particularly in alopecia totalis/universalis. Among the cells sequenced in scalp samples are also the resident alphabeta T cells of normal skin. Compared with mice, patients displayed less clear TCR sharing, possibly for HLA-related reasons.

Sorting from PBMCs produced CD4+ and CD8+ T cells. Germline V gene sequence: CDR1 MGHRA, CDR2 YSYEKL. The V end lost 6 bases, the J end lost 0 bases, and 11 bases lay between the germline ends. CDR3 size: 14 residues. cDNA serving as the sequencing template came from extracted, reverse transcribed RNA. TCRdb keeps only in-frame clones here, not all; method: immunoSEQ multiplex PCR. This sample carries around 190,000 clones, 56% of them seen once, and the ten largest clones take nearly 5%. On this clone: What it binds is not known.

The sequence was collected from a human donor in good health. The J gene is TRBJ1-1, the V gene TRBV4-1; no clear D gene. Sequencing was performed on CD8+ T cells sorted from blood. DNA of the CDR3: TGCGCCAGCAGGTTGGGAGTCATGAACACTGAAGCTTTCTTT. The encoded protein is CASRLGVMNTEAFF.